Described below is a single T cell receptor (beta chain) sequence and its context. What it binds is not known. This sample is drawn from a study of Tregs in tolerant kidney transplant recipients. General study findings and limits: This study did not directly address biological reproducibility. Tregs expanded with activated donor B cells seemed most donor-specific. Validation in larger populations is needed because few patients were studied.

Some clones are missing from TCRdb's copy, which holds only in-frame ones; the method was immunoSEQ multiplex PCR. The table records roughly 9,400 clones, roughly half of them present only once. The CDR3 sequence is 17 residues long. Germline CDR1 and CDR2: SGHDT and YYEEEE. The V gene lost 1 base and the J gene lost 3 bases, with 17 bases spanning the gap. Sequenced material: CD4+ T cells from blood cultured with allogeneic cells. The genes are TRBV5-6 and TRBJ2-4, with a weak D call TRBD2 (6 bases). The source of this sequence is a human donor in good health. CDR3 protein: CASSLRGLAYNKNIQYF. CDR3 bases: TGTGCCAGCAGCTTGAGGGGTCTAGCGTATAACAAAAACATTCAGTACTTC. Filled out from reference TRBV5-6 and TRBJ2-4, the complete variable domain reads DAGVTQSPTHLIKTRGQQVTLRCSPKSGHDTVSWYQQALGQGPQFIFQYYEEEERQRGNFPDRFSGHQFPNYSSELNVNALLLGDSALYLCASSLRGLAYNKNIQYFGAGTRLSVL.